These 5 T cell receptor beta chains were sequenced from one sample in a study of T cell responses to AZD1222 COVID-19 vaccine. Some clones are missing from TCRdb's copy, which holds only in-frame ones; the method was immunoSEQ multiplex PCR. The sample yields 200,000 to 250,000 clones, approximately 94% seen once. Specimen: peripheral blood, collected 28 days after the second dose of the MenACWY control vaccine. These receptors came from an adult who received the MenACWY meningococcal vaccine as a control.

The chain links TRBV7-9 to TRBJ1-1; unclear D gene. Trimming took off 1 base at V and 5 bases at J, with 5 bases between the two ends. The CDR3 loop spans 12 amino acids. Per germline, CDR1 SEHNR and CDR2 FQNEAQ (reference sequence). The CDR3 protein is CASSLVRTEAFF. CDR3 DNA sequence: TGTGCCAGCAGCTTAGTGAGGACTGAAGCTTTCTTT.

The V gene is TRBV9, the J gene TRBJ2-3; 9 positions match TRBD2. The V gene end was trimmed by 0 bases and the J gene end by 2 bases; junction bases not matched to a gene: 4. In germline, CDR1 is SGDLS, CDR2 YYNGEE. The length of the CDR3 is 16 residues. This CDR3 is CASSVGLAESTDTQYF. The CDR3 DNA follows: TGTGCCAGCAGCGTAGGACTAGCGGAGTCCACAGATACGCAGTATTTT.

V usage is TRBV6-2 or TRBV6-3 and J usage is TRBJ1-1; D is uncertain. CDR1 and CDR2 (germline): MNHEY, SVGEGT. Trimming took off 6 bases at V and 0 bases at J, with 11 bases between the two ends. CDR3 length: 14 residues. This chain's CDR3 is CASSSLAMNTEAFF. The CDR3 nucleotides are TGTGCCAGCAGCTCCTTGGCCATGAACACTGAAGCTTTCTTT.

The rearrangement uses TRBV6-2 or TRBV6-3 and TRBJ1-1, with D unclear. The ends were cut back, 2 bases at V and 3 bases at J, with 13 bases in the middle. The CDR3 spans 15 residues. CDR1 is MNHEY and CDR2 is SVGEGT in the germline V gene. This CDR3 is CASSYLLRPYTEAFF. CDR3 DNA: TGTGCCAGCAGTTACCTGTTGAGGCCGTACACTGAAGCTTTCTTT.

This chain connects TRBV7-9 to TRBJ2-7; 12 bases match TRBD1. Germline CDR1 and CDR2: SEHNR and FQNEAQ (reference sequence). The CDR3 covers 15 residues. Unmatched junction bases numbered 7, after V lost 4 bases and J lost 6 bases. Here the CDR3 reads CASSSPGQGAIEQYF. The CDR3 DNA follows: TGTGCCAGCAGCTCCCCGGGACAGGGGGCCATCGAGCAGTACTTC.